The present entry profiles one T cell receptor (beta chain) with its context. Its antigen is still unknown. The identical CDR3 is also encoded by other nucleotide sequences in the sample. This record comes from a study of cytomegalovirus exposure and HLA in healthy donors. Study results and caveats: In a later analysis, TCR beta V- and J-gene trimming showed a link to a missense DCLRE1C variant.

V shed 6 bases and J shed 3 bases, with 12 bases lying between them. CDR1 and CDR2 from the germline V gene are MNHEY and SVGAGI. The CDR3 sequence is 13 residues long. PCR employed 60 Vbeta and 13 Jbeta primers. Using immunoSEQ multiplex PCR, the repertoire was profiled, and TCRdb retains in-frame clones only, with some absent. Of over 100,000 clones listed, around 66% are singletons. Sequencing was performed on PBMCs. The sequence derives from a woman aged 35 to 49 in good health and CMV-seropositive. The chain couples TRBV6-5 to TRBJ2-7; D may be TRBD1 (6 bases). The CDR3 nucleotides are TGTGCCAGCAGCTTAACAGGGAACTACGAGCAGTACTTC. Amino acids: CASSLTGNYEQYF.